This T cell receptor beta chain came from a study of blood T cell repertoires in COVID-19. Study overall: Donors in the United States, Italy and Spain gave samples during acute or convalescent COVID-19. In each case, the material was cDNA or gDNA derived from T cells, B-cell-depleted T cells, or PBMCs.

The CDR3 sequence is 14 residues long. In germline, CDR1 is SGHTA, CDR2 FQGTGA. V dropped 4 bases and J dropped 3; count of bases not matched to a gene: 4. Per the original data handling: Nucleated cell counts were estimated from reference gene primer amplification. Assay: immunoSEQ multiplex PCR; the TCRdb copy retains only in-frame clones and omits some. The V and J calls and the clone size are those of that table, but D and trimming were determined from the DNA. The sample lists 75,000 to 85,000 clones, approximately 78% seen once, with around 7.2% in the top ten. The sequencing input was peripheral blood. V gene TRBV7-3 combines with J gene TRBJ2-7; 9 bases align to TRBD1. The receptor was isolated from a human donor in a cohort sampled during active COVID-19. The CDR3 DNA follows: TGTGCCAGCAGCTCCGGGACAGGGTTCTACGAGCAGTACTTC. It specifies CASSSGTGFYEQYF. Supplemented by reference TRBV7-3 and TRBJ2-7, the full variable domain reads GAGVSQTPSNKVTEKGKYVELRCDPISGHTALYWYRQSLGQGPEFLIYFQGTGAADDSGLPNDRFFAVRPEGSVSTLKIQRTERGDSAVYLCASSSGTGFYEQYFGPGTRLTVT.